These 27 T cell receptor beta chains originate from one sample sequenced in a study of blood T cell repertoires in COVID-19. Profiling relied on immunoSEQ multiplex PCR, and the TCRdb table lists in-frame clones only, not all of them. This table has about 36,000 clones, around 80% appearing once. Sequences were obtained from peripheral blood. All receptors derive from a man aged 55 to 70 with COVID-19, enrolled during active disease.

This clone came up once. This CDR3 reads CASSEGLAGVEQYF. In DNA form, the CDR3 reads TGCGCCAGCAGCGAAGGCCTAGCGGGAGTCGAGCAGTACTTC. The chain couples TRBV5-1 to TRBJ2-7; TRBD2 matches 10 bases. V lost 4 bases, J lost 6 bases, and 7 bases stayed unmatched. Germline values: CDR1 SGHRS, CDR2 YFSETQ. The CDR3 runs 14 residues.

The CDR3 is CASSPQGHIKGTEAFF. The CDR3 DNA reads as TGTGCCAGCAGCCCCCAAGGACATATAAAGGGCACTGAAGCTTTCTTT. The V and J genes are TRBV3-1 (or the pseudogene TRBV3-2) and TRBJ1-1; D may be TRBD1 (5 bases). The CDR3 runs 16 residues. From germline, CDR1 is LGHDT and CDR2 YNNKEL (reference sequence). The V end lost 4 bases, the J end lost 4 bases, and 19 bases lay between the germline ends.

This clone has a single count. The V and J genes are TRBV9 and TRBJ1-2, with TRBD1 matching over 9 bases. V dropped 2 bases and J dropped 6; count of bases not matched to a gene: 8. The CDR3 has 15 amino acids. Germline V CDR1 and CDR2: SGDLS, YYNGEE. The CDR3 is CASSVGPGTGNGYTF. The CDR3 DNA follows: TGTGCCAGCAGCGTGGGTCCCGGGACAGGGAATGGCTACACCTTC.

The chain employs TRBV30 and TRBJ2-5; 10 bases line up with TRBD2. V shed 3 bases, J shed 7 bases, and the junction held 14 bases outside the gene matches. Germline V gene data show CDR1 as GTSNPN and CDR2 as SVGIG (reference sequence). This CDR3 is 16 amino acids long. The DNA of the CDR3 is TGTGCCTGGAGAGTTGCGGCTAGCGGGGGATCCGGGACCCAGTACTTC. Its protein is CAWRVAASGGSGTQYF.

This chain uses TRBV5-6 with TRBJ2-1; 15 bases line up with TRBD2. Germline-derived CDR1 and CDR2 are SGHDT and YYEEEE. The ends lost 0 bases at V and 8 bases at J; junction bases unmatched: 6. CDR3 length: 17 residues. CDR3 protein: CASSLDGLAGGWDEQFF. In DNA form, the CDR3 reads TGTGCCAGCAGCTTGGATGGACTAGCGGGAGGGTGGGATGAGCAGTTCTTC.

V and J are TRBV6-1 and TRBJ1-6, with D hard to call. Looked up from germline, CDR1 is MNHNS and CDR2 is SASEGT. Trimming removed 2 bases from V and 7 bases from J, with 15 bases in between. The CDR3 loop spans 16 amino acids. This chain's CDR3 is CASSELLPENNSPLHF. The CDR3, as DNA: TGTGCCAGCAGTGAACTTCTGCCCGAGAACAATTCACCCCTCCACTTT.

On this clone: The same CDR3 also results from other DNA sequences found in this sample. This chain uses TRBV3-1 (or the pseudogene TRBV3-2) with TRBJ2-2; no firm D call. The CDR3 runs to 12 residues. V gave up 4 bases and J gave up 7 bases, with 7 bases separating them. CDR1 LGHDT and CDR2 YNNKEL come from the germline V gene (reference sequence). CDR3 residues: CASSPPGGELFF. CDR3 coding DNA: TGTGCCAGCAGCCCCCCGGGCGGGGAGCTGTTTTTT.

CDR3: CASSTLLGQGNQPQHF. The DNA for the CDR3 is TGTGCCAGCAGCACCTTACTAGGACAGGGGAATCAGCCCCAGCATTTT. The rearrangement links TRBV7-9 to TRBJ1-5; 9 positions agree with TRBD1. The CDR3 runs to 16 residues. The V gene's germline CDR1 is SEHNR and CDR2 FQNEAQ (reference sequence). Trimming removed 5 bases from V and 4 bases from J; junction bases left unmatched: 9. The complete variable domain, with remaining parts taken from reference TRBV7-9 and TRBJ1-5, reads DTGVSQNPRHKITKRGQNVTFRCDPISEHNRLYWYRQTLGQGPEFLTYFQNEAQLEKSRLLSDRFSAERPKGSFSTLEIQRTEQGDSAMYLCASSTLLGQGNQPQHFGDGTRLSIL.

This clone was counted a single time. The chain joins TRBV5-4 to TRBJ2-6, with D perhaps TRBD2 (5 bases). The V gene lost 1 base and the J gene lost 0 bases, with 17 bases spanning the gap. Germline loops: CDR1 SGHNT, CDR2 YYREEE (reference sequence). The CDR3 sequence is 19 residues long. Here the CDR3 reads CASSLRWDYGSSGANVLTF. The CDR3 bases are TGTGCCAGCAGCTTGAGATGGGATTATGGGAGCTCTGGGGCCAACGTCCTGACTTTC.

This clone came up once. J is TRBJ2-7 and V is TRBV4-1; D might be TRBD1 (6 bases). The CDR3 spans 13 residues. Germline values: CDR1 MGHRA, CDR2 YSYEKL. V was pared by 4 bases and J by 4 bases, with 11 bases between. The CDR3 DNA follows: TGCGCCAGCAGCCTCCTGGACAGTTACGAGCAGTACTTC. Translation: CASSLLDSYEQYF.

The V gene is TRBV30, the J gene TRBJ1-5, with D possibly matching TRBD1 (5 bases). Germline CDR1 and CDR2: GTSNPN and SVGIG (reference sequence). Trimming removed 0 bases from V and 1 base from J, with 10 bases in between. The CDR3 runs to 15 residues. The CDR3 sequence is CAWSVGGASNQPQHF. The CDR3 DNA reads TGTGCCTGGAGTGTGGGAGGGGCCAGCAATCAGCCCCAGCATTTT.

The chain carries TRBV4-3 and TRBJ1-2; TRBD1 matches at 8 bases. The CDR3 extends over 14 amino acids. CDR1 LGHNA and CDR2 YSLEER come from the germline V gene. The V gene end was trimmed by 5 bases and the J gene end by 5 bases; junction bases not matched to a gene: 7. In DNA, the CDR3 is TGCGCCAGCAGCATCGGGACAGGCGAATATGGCTACACCTTC. It translates to CASSIGTGEYGYTF.

V usage is TRBV10-3 and J usage is TRBJ2-2, with D perhaps TRBD2 (5 bases). Germline-derived CDR1 and CDR2 are ENHRY and SYGVKD. This CDR3 has 13 residues. V was shortened by 3 bases and J by 6 bases, with 8 bases between the two germline ends. The CDR3 is CAISELGAGELFF. The CDR3 region has the DNA TGTGCCATCAGTGAACTCGGGGCCGGGGAGCTGTTTTTT.

This clone was detected a few times. The chain joins TRBV12-3 or TRBV12-4 to TRBJ1-2, with D possibly being TRBD1 (5 bases). Trimming cost V 5 bases and J 2 bases, with 6 bases left between them. The length of the CDR3 is 12 residues. The CDR3 bases are TGTGCCAGCAGTGACAGAAACTATGGCTACACCTTC. It specifies CASSDRNYGYTF.

J is TRBJ2-1 and V is TRBV24-1; D is possibly TRBD1 (6 bases). This CDR3 comprises 14 residues. Germline loops: CDR1 KGHDR, CDR2 SFDVKD. Trimming took 5 bases from V and 4 from J, leaving 11 bases between them. In DNA, the CDR3 is TGTGCCACCAGTGCCCTGGACAGTTACAATGAGCAGTTCTTC. Translated, it gives CATSALDSYNEQFF.

This clone appeared once. This chain links TRBV20-1 with TRBJ1-2; D is unresolved. There are 12 residues in the CDR3. The V end was cut by 4 bases, the J end by 7 bases, with 13 bases between. From germline, CDR1 is DFQATT and CDR2 SNEGSKA (reference sequence). CDR3 sequence: CSATETAAGYTF. CDR3 bases: TGCAGTGCTACTGAGACCGCGGCTGGCTACACCTTC.

V is TRBV6-2 or TRBV6-3 and J is TRBJ2-1; D ambiguous. There are 11 residues in the CDR3. Trimming took off 5 bases at V and 8 bases at J, with 7 bases between the two ends. Germline V lookup: CDR1 MNHEY, CDR2 SVGEGT. The CDR3 reads CASSVRDEQFF. CDR3 sequence (DNA): TGTGCCAGCAGTGTCCGCGATGAGCAGTTCTTC.

The gene calls are TRBV10-3 and TRBJ1-5, with 8 bases matching TRBD1. Germline CDR1 ENHRY, CDR2 SYGVKD. V was pared by 4 bases and J by 5 bases, with 4 bases of the junction left unmatched. The CDR3 consists of 14 residues. CDR3 in DNA: TGTGCCATCAGTGTTACGGACAGGGATCAGCCCCAGCATTTT. It translates to CAISVTDRDQPQHF.

The V and J genes are TRBV28 and TRBJ1-2; D perhaps matches TRBD1 (5 bases). Germline loops: CDR1 MDHEN, CDR2 SYDVKM. This CDR3 is 13 amino acids long. V lost 7 bases to trimming and J lost 4 bases, with 13 bases between them. As DNA, the CDR3 is TGTGCCAGCACCTCCGGGGGAGTCTATGGCTACACCTTC. This gives the protein CASTSGGVYGYTF.

The V call is TRBV10-2, the J call TRBJ2-7, with 9 bases matching TRBD2. This CDR3 is 16 amino acids long. Looked up from germline, CDR1 is WSHSY and CDR2 is SAAADI. J gave up 3 bases and V 5 bases, and 11 bases lay outside the gene matches. The CDR3 loop is CASSLTSGYQGYEQYF. The CDR3 DNA reads as TGCGCCAGCAGTCTCACTAGCGGGTATCAGGGCTACGAGCAGTACTTC.

This rearrangement joins TRBV3-1 (or the pseudogene TRBV3-2) to TRBJ1-2; 7 bases map to TRBD1. J lost 0 bases, V lost 0 bases, and 4 bases had no gene match. The CDR3 has 16 residues. Germline V gene data show CDR1 as LGHDT and CDR2 as YNNKEL (reference sequence). CDR3 DNA sequence: TGTGCCAGCAGCCAAGAGAGGGGGCGTCCTAACTATGGCTACACCTTC. Its translation: CASSQERGRPNYGYTF.

The chain recombines TRBV6-5 with TRBJ1-2, with 7 bases matching TRBD1. CDR3 size: 14 residues. Trimming took 7 bases from V and 5 from J; bases not matched to a gene: 10. Germline loops: CDR1 MNHEY, CDR2 SVGAGI. CDR3 sequence: CASTRDRVGYGYTF. The CDR3 DNA reads as TGTGCCAGCACCAGAGACAGGGTAGGATATGGCTACACCTTC.

This clone was detected a few times. The chain carries TRBV6-1 and TRBJ2-7; 7 bases fit TRBD1. The trim removed 1 base at V and 4 bases at J, leaving 7 bases unmatched. The V gene's germline CDR1 is MNHNS and CDR2 SASEGT. The CDR3 extends over 15 amino acids. The CDR3 DNA reads as TGTGCCAGCAGTGAAGGGGCCGACAGGGTGTACGAGCAGTACTTC. Translating it yields CASSEGADRVYEQYF.

The chain is built from TRBV25-1 and TRBJ2-7; the D gene is possibly TRBD2 (6 bases). The CDR3 spans 16 residues. V lost 6 bases and J lost 1, with 19 bases in between. In germline, CDR1 is MGHDK, CDR2 SYGVNS. The CDR3 reads CASRGRTAEGSYEQYF. CDR3 coding DNA: TGTGCCAGCAGAGGCCGAACAGCGGAGGGATCCTACGAGCAGTACTTC.

The rearrangement links TRBV5-1 to TRBJ1-2; 7 nucleotides agree with TRBD1. Germline loops: CDR1 SGHRS, CDR2 YFSETQ. Losses at the gene ends were 4 bases for V and 5 bases for J; bases not matched to a gene: 8. The CDR3 loop spans 14 amino acids. The CDR3 sequence: CASSRDSPRYGYTF. CDR3 coding DNA: TGCGCCAGCAGCAGGGACAGCCCTCGATATGGCTACACCTTC.

This chain connects TRBV28 to TRBJ1-1, with a possible D match to TRBD1 (6 bases). Germline CDR1 and CDR2: MDHEN and SYDVKM. V was pared by 3 bases and J by 0 bases, with 23 bases between. The CDR3 spans 19 residues. CDR3 DNA: TGTGCCAGCAGTTTCACACTACTCGGGCGGGGGCCCTTGAACACTGAAGCTTTCTTT. Its protein is CASSFTLLGRGPLNTEAFF.

This clone has a handful of counts. V gene TRBV12-3 or TRBV12-4 combines with J gene TRBJ1-5; the D gene is possibly TRBD1 (5 bases). The CDR3 extends over 13 amino acids. V lost 6 bases and J 3 bases, leaving 9 bases between the germline ends. CDR3 protein: CASRSTANQPQHF. DNA of the CDR3: TGTGCCAGCAGATCGACAGCCAATCAGCCCCAGCATTTT.